This T cell receptor beta chain originates from a study of blood T cell repertoires in COVID-19. Across the study: Italy, Spain and the United States were the sources of the convalescent and acute COVID-19 samples. PBMCs, B-cell-depleted T cells, or T cells provided the cDNA or gDNA that made up the material.

The germline V gene encodes CDR1 SGHRS and CDR2 YFSETQ. This CDR3 region has 15 residues. Trimming pared 0 bases from V and 4 bases from J, leaving 11 bases between. Under the authors' procedure: How many nucleated cells were present was estimated from reference gene primer amplification. Clones were read by immunoSEQ multiplex PCR, and TCRdb kept only the in-frame ones, dropping some. V and J calls and clone size follow that table, whereas D and trimming were derived from the DNA. The sample carries 150,000 to 200,000 clones, roughly 85% recorded once. The sequence derives from a man in his sixties with acute or convalescent COVID-19. Sequencing was done on a sample of peripheral blood. The V call is TRBV5-1, the J call TRBJ1-3; D is undetermined. The DNA for the CDR3 is TGCGCCAGCAGCTTGGGAGGGAACCTCGGAAACACCATATATTTT. Protein sequence: CASSLGGNLGNTIYF.